These T cell receptor beta chains were read from a single sample in a study of T-cell memory formation after mild COVID-19. TCRdb reprocessed the 5' RACE reads with MiXCR, giving one entry per CDR3 protein. The sample shows around 440,000 distinct CDR3 sequences, roughly 18% of them seen only once. Material: PBMCs or a T cell subset sorted from them (not recorded which). The receptors stem from an adult woman who had mild COVID-19 (a few samples of this study predate the infection). Cell type and time point are not known. The CDR3 runs from the conserved cysteine through the conserved F or W. Each record gives: D gene, clone size, V gene, J gene, CDR3 protein, CDR3 DNA. The D gene is left open where the match is weak. Where a row states a size, it is once, few, many or the class of an expanded clone; other rows omit it.

D gene: TRBD1
clone size: few
V gene: TRBV5-4
J gene: TRBJ1-2
CDR3 protein: CASTRLGQGDYGYTF
CDR3 DNA: TGTGCCAGCACACGGCTGGGACAGGGTGACTATGGCTACACCTTC

D gene: NA
clone size: many
V gene: TRBV5-1
J gene: TRBJ2-5
CDR3 protein: CASSLESTPRTQYF
CDR3 DNA: TGCGCCAGCAGCTTGGAATCGACCCCCAGGACCCAGTACTTC

D gene: NA
clone size: once
V gene: TRBV20-1
J gene: TRBJ1-2
CDR3 protein: CSASGRDTIYGYTF
CDR3 DNA: TGCAGTGCTAGCGGGAGGGATACGATCTATGGCTACACCTTC

D gene: TRBD2
clone size: NA
V gene: TRBV3-1
J gene: TRBJ2-5
CDR3 protein: CASLSAGGQETQYF
CDR3 DNA: TGTGCCAGCCTCTCAGCGGGGGGACAAGAGACCCAGTACTTC

D gene: TRBD1
clone size: few
V gene: TRBV7-8
J gene: TRBJ2-2
CDR3 protein: CASSLETGRTGELFF
CDR3 DNA: TGTGCCAGCAGCTTAGAGACAGGGCGGACCGGGGAGCTGTTTTTT

D gene: NA
clone size: NA
V gene: TRBV6-5
J gene: TRBJ2-2
CDR3 protein: CASSYSAGYLAGELFF
CDR3 DNA: TGTGCCAGCAGTTATTCTGCAGGGTATTTGGCCGGGGAGCTGTTTTTT

D gene: NA
clone size: NA
V gene: TRBV29-1
J gene: TRBJ2-5
CDR3 protein: CSVVSWGGIQNSQYF
CDR3 DNA: TGCAGCGTTGTTTCATGGGGCGGAATCCAGAATTCCCAGTACTTC

D gene: NA
clone size: NA
V gene: TRBV4-1
J gene: TRBJ1-1
CDR3 protein: CATSSRVGMNTEAFF
CDR3 DNA: TGCGCCACCTCTAGTCGGGTGGGGATGAACACTGAAGCTTTCTTT

D gene: NA
clone size: NA
V gene: TRBV12-3/TRBV12-4
J gene: TRBJ2-6
CDR3 protein: CASSLTSSGANVLTF
CDR3 DNA: TGTGCCAGCAGTTTAACGAGCTCTGGGGCCAACGTCCTGACTTTC

D gene: TRBD1
clone size: few
V gene: TRBV12-3/TRBV12-4
J gene: TRBJ1-3
CDR3 protein: CASILSGGFGNTIYF
CDR3 DNA: TGTGCCAGCATTTTGTCAGGGGGCTTTGGAAACACCATATATTTT

D gene: TRBD2
clone size: NA
V gene: TRBV7-2
J gene: TRBJ2-3
CDR3 protein: CASSPGTSGAWSTDTQYF
CDR3 DNA: TGTGCCAGCAGCCCCGGGACTAGCGGGGCCTGGAGCACAGATACGCAGTATTTT

D gene: TRBD1
clone size: many
V gene: TRBV5-1
J gene: TRBJ2-7
CDR3 protein: CASSPGTGTYEQYF
CDR3 DNA: TGTGCCAGCAGCCCCGGGACAGGGACCTACGAGCAGTACTTC

D gene: NA
clone size: NA
V gene: TRBV5-4
J gene: TRBJ1-1
CDR3 protein: CASIPEAFF
CDR3 DNA: TGTGCCAGCATCCCTGAAGCTTTCTTT

D gene: NA
clone size: NA
V gene: TRBV4-1
J gene: TRBJ2-1
CDR3 protein: CASSPTGSHGEQFF
CDR3 DNA: TGCGCCAGCAGCCCAACCGGGTCCCACGGTGAGCAGTTCTTC

D gene: NA
clone size: NA
V gene: TRBV3-1
J gene: TRBJ2-2
CDR3 protein: CASSQGKDGNTGELFF
CDR3 DNA: TGTGCCAGCAGCCAGGGGAAAGATGGGAACACCGGGGAGCTGTTTTTT

D gene: NA
clone size: NA
V gene: TRBV3-1
J gene: TRBJ2-2
CDR3 protein: CASSPRPGELFF
CDR3 DNA: TGTGCCAGCAGCCCCAGGCCCGGGGAGCTGTTTTTT

D gene: TRBD2
clone size: few
V gene: TRBV7-9
J gene: TRBJ2-2
CDR3 protein: CASSLVPSGGTTGELFF
CDR3 DNA: TGTGCCAGCAGCTTAGTCCCTAGCGGAGGGACCACCGGGGAGCTGTTTTTT

D gene: TRBD1
clone size: NA
V gene: TRBV7-2
J gene: TRBJ1-3
CDR3 protein: CASSQDRATGNTIYF
CDR3 DNA: TGTGCCAGCAGCCAAGACAGGGCTACTGGAAACACCATATATTTT

D gene: NA
clone size: many
V gene: TRBV5-5
J gene: TRBJ1-5
CDR3 protein: CASSWAGRSNQPQHF
CDR3 DNA: TGTGCCAGCAGCTGGGCAGGGAGAAGCAATCAGCCCCAGCATTTT

D gene: TRBD1
clone size: many
V gene: TRBV7-3
J gene: TRBJ1-6
CDR3 protein: CASSPDRGNSPLHF
CDR3 DNA: TGTGCCAGCAGCCCCGACAGGGGGAATTCACCCCTCCACTTT

D gene: TRBD1
clone size: few
V gene: TRBV6-1
J gene: TRBJ2-2
CDR3 protein: CASSPLPGQGRGDTGELFF
CDR3 DNA: TGTGCCAGCAGTCCCCTTCCTGGACAGGGACGGGGTGACACCGGGGAGCTGTTTTTT

D gene: NA
clone size: NA
V gene: TRBV2
J gene: TRBJ2-1
CDR3 protein: CASKSGALYNEQFF
CDR3 DNA: TGTGCCAGCAAATCGGGGGCCCTATACAATGAGCAGTTCTTC

D gene: TRBD1
clone size: NA
V gene: TRBV12-3/TRBV12-4
J gene: TRBJ1-1
CDR3 protein: CASSITGEGTEAFF
CDR3 DNA: TGTGCCAGCAGTATTACAGGGGAGGGGACTGAAGCTTTCTTT

D gene: NA
clone size: NA
V gene: TRBV7-9
J gene: TRBJ1-2
CDR3 protein: CASSLATREDTF
CDR3 DNA: TGTGCCAGCAGCTTAGCTACAAGGGAGGACACCTTC

D gene: NA
clone size: few
V gene: TRBV5-1
J gene: TRBJ2-7
CDR3 protein: CASSLEPRGSSYEQYF
CDR3 DNA: TGCGCCAGCAGCTTGGAGCCCAGGGGTAGCTCCTACGAGCAGTACTTC

D gene: TRBD1
clone size: many
V gene: TRBV14
J gene: TRBJ1-3
CDR3 protein: CASSPIGTGGNTIYF
CDR3 DNA: TGTGCCAGCAGCCCTATTGGGACAGGAGGAAACACCATATATTTT

D gene: NA
clone size: few
V gene: TRBV24-1
J gene: TRBJ1-5
CDR3 protein: CATSDSRGNQPQHF
CDR3 DNA: TGTGCCACCAGTGACAGCCGCGGCAATCAGCCCCAGCATTTT

D gene: TRBD2
clone size: few
V gene: TRBV6-2/TRBV6-3
J gene: TRBJ2-7
CDR3 protein: CASSYPPAGGPYEQYF
CDR3 DNA: TGTGCCAGCAGTTACCCTCCAGCGGGAGGGCCTTACGAGCAGTACTTC

D gene: TRBD1
clone size: few
V gene: TRBV7-3
J gene: TRBJ1-1
CDR3 protein: CASSPDRGQTEAFF
CDR3 DNA: TGTGCCAGCAGCCCGGACAGGGGACAGACTGAAGCTTTCTTT

D gene: NA
clone size: NA
V gene: TRBV27
J gene: TRBJ2-5
CDR3 protein: CASSLSWETQYF
CDR3 DNA: TGTGCCAGCAGTTTATCTTGGGAGACCCAGTACTTC

D gene: NA
clone size: few
V gene: TRBV4-2
J gene: TRBJ2-2
CDR3 protein: CASSQDHGSTGELFF
CDR3 DNA: TGTGCCAGCAGCCAAGATCACGGGAGCACCGGGGAGCTGTTTTTT

D gene: TRBD2
clone size: few
V gene: TRBV7-6
J gene: TRBJ2-7
CDR3 protein: CASSSTSAGYEQYF
CDR3 DNA: TGTGCCAGCAGCAGCACTAGCGCAGGCTACGAGCAGTACTTC

D gene: TRBD2
clone size: few
V gene: TRBV3-1
J gene: TRBJ2-7
CDR3 protein: CASSHPGLAGGYEQYF
CDR3 DNA: TGTGCCAGCAGCCACCCGGGACTAGCGGGAGGGTACGAGCAGTACTTC

D gene: TRBD1
clone size: NA
V gene: TRBV7-9
J gene: TRBJ2-5
CDR3 protein: CASSLTPQGVGETQYF
CDR3 DNA: TGTGCCAGCAGCTTAACCCCACAGGGGGTAGGAGAGACCCAGTACTTC

D gene: TRBD2
clone size: many
V gene: TRBV4-2
J gene: TRBJ2-3
CDR3 protein: CASSLLLASGQSTDTQYF
CDR3 DNA: TGTGCCAGCAGCCTGCTACTCGCTAGCGGGCAAAGCACAGATACGCAGTATTTT

D gene: NA
clone size: NA
V gene: TRBV6-2/TRBV6-3
J gene: TRBJ2-7
CDR3 protein: CASRISRSTYEQYF
CDR3 DNA: TGTGCCAGCAGAATATCCAGGAGTACCTACGAGCAGTACTTC

D gene: NA
clone size: few
V gene: TRBV7-9
J gene: TRBJ2-5
CDR3 protein: CASSGQHQETQYF
CDR3 DNA: TGTGCCAGCAGTGGGCAGCACCAAGAGACCCAGTACTTC

D gene: TRBD2
clone size: many
V gene: TRBV6-1
J gene: TRBJ2-5
CDR3 protein: CASSVLAGGLQETQYF
CDR3 DNA: TGTGCCAGCAGTGTCCTAGCGGGGGGGCTCCAAGAGACCCAGTACTTC